This T cell receptor (beta chain) stems from a study of beta chain features in type 1 diabetes listed by TCRdb under 2018. For context, the study as a whole: No differences in mean age, gender distribution, total cell number or subset yield were found between patients and healthy donors. Across all samples, fewer than 130 million sorted cells were examined, and cell number per subset correlated strongly with RNA yield. In the study, TCRB repertoires of sorted circulating CD4+ T cell subsets from recently diagnosed type 1 diabetes patients were compared with those of matched healthy donors. Whereas all 30 or so donors provided naive and central memory subsets, regulatory and stem cell-like memory subsets were isolated from just 8 patients and about eight healthy donors. What the work shows at the level of the full study, not this receptor alone: In all four CD4+ subsets, TCRB CDR3 length was moderately but significantly shorter in type 1 diabetes patients. Shorter templates might be favored by PCR, yet because patient and control samples were amplified and corrected together, any such skew would affect both groups equally. Because the HLA sub-analyses included only small numbers of individuals, any influence of HLA type on TCRB rearrangement was left unresolved. Because cDNA was sequenced instead of genomic DNA, highly expressing activated cells could be over-represented, though the groups showed no difference in activation or CD3 levels. Naive, central memory and regulatory TCRB repertoires appeared to be more similar among patients than among healthy donors. Patients with type 1 diabetes made fewer insertions and deleted more nucleotides at VDJ recombination sites, implying thymic rearrangement abnormalities.

From each donor, a single peripheral blood sample of around 120 mL on average was drawn into heparinised tubes. A BD FACSAria II and a panel including CD45RO, CCR7, CD25, CD127, CD95 and CD27 were used to sort naive, central memory, regulatory and stem cell-like memory CD4+ T cells. All sorted populations exceeded 95% purity. PBMCs were isolated immediately by Lymphoprep density gradient centrifugation and stained directly without culture. Samples were stained and sorted in pairs, with one healthy donor and one patient per experiment, so that batch effects were minimized. The entire isolated RNA was reverse transcribed using the High Capacity cDNA Reverse Transcription Kit, and thus expressed TCRB transcripts were sequenced. Deep immunoSEQ sequencing was performed on naive, central memory and regulatory T cell samples, with an average of approximately 3.9 million total reads per sample. Sorted cells were lysed in RLT buffer and RNA was extracted with DNase-treated RNeasy Micro or Mini kits, depending on cell number. To prevent cross-contamination, every cell subset was processed on its own, while patient and healthy donor samples were processed together. The immunoSEQ multiplex PCR was used to amplify TCRB sequences from cDNA, yielding 87-bp fragments that span the CDR3 region. Sequencing of the amplicons was performed on the Illumina HiSeq platform. The paper's data handling went like this. Synthetic template baselines were used to correct PCR bias computationally, reads within Hamming distance 2 were collapsed, and singletons that could not be merged were discarded. By aligning reads against IMGT, V, D and J genes, CDR3 length, and insertions or deletions at six rearrangement sites were assigned. Clonotype counts were normalized to sorted cell number within each subset before computing true diversity and Gini coefficients with the tcR R package. The overlap coefficient, calculated on TCRB nucleotide sequences, was used to quantify repertoire sharing. Out-of-frame TCRB sequences from naive cells were analyzed to stand in for the pre-selection repertoire. Entries here come from immuneACCESS through TCRdb and include only in-frame sequences with V and J called. Some clones fail to appear in such tables; in the studies checked, an unresolved V gene covers under half of the shortfall, and the cause of the remainder is unknown. V, J and clone size are those of that table, while D and trimming were read from the DNA. This sample gives approximately 150,000 clones in total; roughly 60% of them show up just once. The ten largest account for about 0.089% of the sample.

This clone was observed a single time. There is no known antigen for this receptor. No clone much larger than this one lies a single base away; base qualities are absent. The CDR3 runs 13 amino acids, cysteine and phenylalanine included. Just the 39-base CDR3 DNA is kept, in frame starting at base 1. V is shortened by 4 bases, J by 2 bases, and the region joining them spans 9 bases. CDR1 MNHEY and CDR2 SVGAGI are derived from the germline V gene. Input material: naive CD4+ T cells from blood. The cell subset or site tag for this specimen amounts to: true naive CD4+ T cells. The sequence was obtained from a man aged 25-45 years with type 1 diabetes. The chain is assembled from TRBV6-5 and TRBJ2-7, with the D gene too uncertain to name. The CDR3 protein is CASSSRPPYEQYF. The DNA sequence follows: TGTGCCAGCAGTTCACGTCCCCCCTACGAGCAGTACTTC.